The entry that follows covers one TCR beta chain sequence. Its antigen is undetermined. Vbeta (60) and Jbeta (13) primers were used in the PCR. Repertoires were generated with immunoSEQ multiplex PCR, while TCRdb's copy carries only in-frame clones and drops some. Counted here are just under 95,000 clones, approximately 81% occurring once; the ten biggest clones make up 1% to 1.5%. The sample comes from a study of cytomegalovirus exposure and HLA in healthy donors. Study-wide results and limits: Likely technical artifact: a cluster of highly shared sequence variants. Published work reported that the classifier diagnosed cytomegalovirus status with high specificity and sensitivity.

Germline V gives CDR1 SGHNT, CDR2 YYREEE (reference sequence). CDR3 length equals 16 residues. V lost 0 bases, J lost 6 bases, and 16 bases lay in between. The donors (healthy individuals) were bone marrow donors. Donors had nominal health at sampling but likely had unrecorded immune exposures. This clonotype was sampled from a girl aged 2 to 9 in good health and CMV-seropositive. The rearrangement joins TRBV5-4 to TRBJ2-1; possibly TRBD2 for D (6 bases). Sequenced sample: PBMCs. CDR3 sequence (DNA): TGTGCCAGCAGCTTGGTGCAAGCGGGCGGATTCAATGAGCAGTTCTTC. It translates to CASSLVQAGGFNEQFF.